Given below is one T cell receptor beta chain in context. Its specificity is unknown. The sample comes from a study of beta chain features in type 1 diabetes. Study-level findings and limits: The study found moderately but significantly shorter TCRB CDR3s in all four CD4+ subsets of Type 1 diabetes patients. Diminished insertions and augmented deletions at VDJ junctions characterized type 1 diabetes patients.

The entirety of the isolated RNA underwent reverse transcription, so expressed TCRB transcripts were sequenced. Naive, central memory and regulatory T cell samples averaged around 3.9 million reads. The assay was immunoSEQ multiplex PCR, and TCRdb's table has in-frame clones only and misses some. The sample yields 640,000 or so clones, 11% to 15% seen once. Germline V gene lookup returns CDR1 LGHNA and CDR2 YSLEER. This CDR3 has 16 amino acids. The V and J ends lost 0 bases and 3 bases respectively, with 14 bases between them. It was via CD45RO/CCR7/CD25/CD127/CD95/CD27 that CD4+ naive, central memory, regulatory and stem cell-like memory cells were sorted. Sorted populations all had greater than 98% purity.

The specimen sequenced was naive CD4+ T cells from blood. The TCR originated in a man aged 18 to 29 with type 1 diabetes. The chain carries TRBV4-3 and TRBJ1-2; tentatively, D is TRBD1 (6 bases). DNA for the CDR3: TGCGCCAGCAGCCAAGAGATGGGGGCCTGGGACTATGGCTACACCTTC. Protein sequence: CASSQEMGAWDYGYTF.